The present entry profiles one T cell receptor (beta chain) with its context. This entry is derived from a study of blood T cell repertoires in COVID-19. On the study more broadly: COVID-19 samples from acute and convalescent phases originated in the United States, Italy and Spain. Sources were T cells, B-cell-depleted T cells, or PBMCs; the material itself was cDNA or gDNA.

Methods used by the authors: Nucleated cell number was recorded as an estimate derived from reference gene primer amplification. Sequencing used immunoSEQ multiplex PCR; TCRdb keeps in-frame clones, though not all of them. For V, J and clone size, that table is used; D and trimming come from the DNA. Seen here are 150,000 to 200,000 clones, about 88% observed once, and the top ten hold around 2.3%. CDR3 size: 15 residues. Germline lookup yields CDR1 SGHAT and CDR2 FQNNGV. V was trimmed by 5 bases and J by 6 bases, leaving 16 bases between them. The rearrangement links TRBV11-2 to TRBJ2-2; D may be TRBD1 (6 bases). The sample consisted of peripheral blood. This TCR was sampled from a man between 65 and 79 years old with active or convalescent COVID-19. In DNA, the CDR3 is TGTGCCAGCAGCGAGACCGGGACATCTTCCGGGGAGCTGTTTTTT. Protein: CASSETGTSSGELFF.